This passage covers 5 T cell receptor beta chains from one sample sequenced in a study of monozygotic twins with inflammatory bowel disease (dated by TCRdb to between 2017 and 2020). The library relied on 5' RACE. The run used an Illumina HiSeq 2500. With the reads reprocessed by TCRdb, a single entry stands for each CDR3 protein sequence and no DNA is reported. The sample table on file contains 95,000 to 110,000 distinct CDR3 sequences. 1.9% of the sample is held by the ten biggest clonotypes. The sample comprised blood. Receptor source: a human donor with ulcerative colitis or Crohn's disease, or a healthy co-twin of an affected twin (not recorded which).

V usage is TRBV12-3 or TRBV12-4 and J usage is TRBJ1-2; TCRdb's assignment of TRBD1 cannot be checked, as there is no DNA. This CDR3 has 15 amino acids. The CDR3: CASSFYRDRGIGYTF.

V is TRBV7-9 and J is TRBJ1-1; TCRdb calls TRBD1, which cannot be checked without DNA. The CDR3 is 15 residues long. Germline V gene sequence: CDR1 SEHNR, CDR2 FQNEAQ (reference sequence). This CDR3 reads CASSPRDRGITEAFF.

This chain joins TRBV7-2 and TRBJ2-3; without DNA, the TCRdb call of TRBD2 cannot be checked. The CDR3 covers 15 residues. Germline lookup yields CDR1 SGHTA and CDR2 FQGNSA. CDR3 amino acids: CASSLGLVSTDTQYF.

The rearrangement links TRBV5-1 to TRBJ1-6; TCRdb names TRBD1, which stays unverified in the absence of DNA. The CDR3 is made up of 13 amino acids. The germline V gene has CDR1 SGHRS and CDR2 YFSETQ. CDR3 in amino acids: CASSLGDNSPLHF.

The chain uses TRBV7-8 and TRBJ2-5; the D call of TRBD1 rests on TCRdb alone, since no DNA is present to check it. The CDR3 is 14 amino acids. Germline V lookup: CDR1 SGHVS, CDR2 FQNEAQ. Here the CDR3 reads CASLTNGQGQTQYF.